Shown below are 15 T cell receptor beta chains from a single sample sequenced in a study of OX40 agonist ivuxolimab in advanced cancers. Data came from immunoSEQ multiplex PCR; TCRdb stores just in-frame clones and leaves some out. The table shows tens of thousands of clones, with just over 85% occurring only once. Specimen: CD4+ or CD8+ T cells sorted from blood, collected in a trial of the OX40 agonist ivuxolimab. Source of these receptors: an adult with an advanced solid tumor such as melanoma, head and neck, liver or kidney cancer.

This clone has more than one count but fewer than ten. The V and J genes are TRBV29-1 and TRBJ2-2, with D perhaps assigned TRBD1 or TRBD2 (5 bases each). The CDR3 has 15 residues. Between the trimmed V and J ends, which lost 5 bases and 4 bases, there was a span of 17 bases. In germline, CDR1 is SQVTM, CDR2 ANQGSEA. For the CDR3, the DNA is TGCAGCGTTTTGCTAAGAGGGGCAGGCACCGGGGAGCTGTTTTTT. Translation gives CSVLLRGAGTGELFF.

The chain employs TRBV6-1 and TRBJ2-7, with 7 positions matching TRBD1. CDR3 length: 14 amino acids. The V gene's germline CDR1 is MNHNS and CDR2 SASEGT. The V and J ends lost 7 bases and 3 bases, in that order; junction bases with no gene match: 9. Here the CDR3 DNA reads TGTGCCAGCAACTGGGACAGTGTCCTCTACGAGCAGTACTTC. This translates into CASNWDSVLYEQYF.

Only a few counts were recorded for this clone. V and J are TRBV4-2 and TRBJ2-2, with 10 bases matching TRBD2. Trimming took 1 base from V and 6 from J; bases not matched to a gene: 5. Germline V gene data show CDR1 as LGHNA and CDR2 as YNFKEQ. This CDR3 spans 16 amino acids. This CDR3 is CASSQGLAGAAGELFF. In nucleotides, the CDR3 is TGTGCCAGCAGCCAAGGGCTAGCGGGGGCCGCCGGGGAGCTGTTTTTT.

V and J are TRBV5-1 and TRBJ2-5; D might be TRBD2 (6 bases). This CDR3 spans 14 amino acids. Looked up from germline, CDR1 is SGHRS and CDR2 is YFSETQ. Trimming took 3 bases from V and 5 from J, leaving 14 bases between them. Written as DNA, the CDR3 is TGCGCCAGCAGCTGGGGGGACCGGGCGGAGACCCAGTACTTC. Translation gives CASSWGDRAETQYF.

This chain uses TRBV7-9 with TRBJ1-2, with a tentative D call TRBD1 (5 bases). In germline, CDR1 is SEHNR, CDR2 FQNEAQ (reference sequence). The CDR3 is 19 amino acids. Trimming pared 1 base from V and 5 bases from J, leaving 26 bases between. CDR3 sequence reads: CASSLDKGRTPGKRYGYTF. For the CDR3, the DNA is TGTGCCAGCAGCTTAGATAAGGGACGGACCCCAGGGAAGAGGTATGGCTACACCTTC.

This chain uses TRBV25-1 with TRBJ1-4; no definite D call. V was pared by 1 base and J by 7 bases, with 13 bases between. Germline values: CDR1 MGHDK, CDR2 SYGVNS. This CDR3 spans 15 amino acids. The CDR3 nucleotides read TGTGCCAGCAGTGAATGGAGGATAGGGAGTGAAAAACTGTTTTTT. Residues: CASSEWRIGSEKLFF.

The chain joins TRBV5-1 to TRBJ2-6, with TRBD1 matching over 7 bases. This CDR3 has 18 residues. Germline V gene lookup returns CDR1 SGHRS and CDR2 YFSETQ. The ends lost 4 bases at V and 0 bases at J; junction bases unmatched: 10. CDR3 sequence reads: CASSPGQVYTSGANVLTF. The CDR3 nucleotides are TGCGCCAGCAGCCCAGGACAGGTGTATACCTCTGGGGCCAACGTCCTGACTTTC.

This chain joins TRBV19 and TRBJ1-2; 10 bases align to TRBD1. The CDR3 extends over 14 amino acids. The V gene end was trimmed by 6 bases and the J gene end by 8 bases; junction bases not matched to a gene: 9. Looked up from germline, CDR1 is LNHDA and CDR2 is SQIVND (reference sequence). Written as DNA, the CDR3 is TGTGCCAGTAGCGGACAGGGGGGAATAGGGGGCTACACCTTC. It is translated as CASSGQGGIGGYTF.

V is TRBV19 and J is TRBJ1-2; 9 positions agree with TRBD1. The CDR3 covers 13 residues. Trimming removed 3 bases from V and 4 bases from J; junction bases left unmatched: 0. CDR1 is LNHDA and CDR2 is SQIVND in the germline V gene (reference sequence). CDR3: CASSMGQGYGYTF. As DNA, the CDR3 is TGTGCCAGTAGTATGGGACAGGGCTATGGCTACACCTTC.

This chain joins TRBV6-1 and TRBJ2-7, with D possibly TRBD1 on 6 matching bases. This CDR3 has 14 amino acids. Trimming removed 5 bases from V and 2 bases from J, with 13 bases in between. Germline V gives CDR1 MNHNS, CDR2 SASEGT. CDR3 protein: CASSNRQDPYEQYF. The CDR3 nucleotides read TGTGCCAGCAGTAACAGACAGGATCCCTACGAGCAGTACTTC.

This clone was seen only a few times. This chain links TRBV29-1 with TRBJ1-1; D is unclear. V was pared by 7 bases and J by 0 bases, with 12 bases between. Germline V gene data show CDR1 as SQVTM and CDR2 as ANQGSEA. CDR3 length: 13 residues. The CDR3 bases are TGCAGCGCTAAGGCAGGCTTGAACACTGAAGCTTTCTTT. It translates to CSAKAGLNTEAFF. The full variable domain, rest sourced from reference TRBV29-1 and TRBJ1-1, is SAVISQKPSRDICQRGTSLTIQCQVDSQVTMMFWYRQQPGQSLTLIATANQGSEATYESGFVIDKFPISRPNLTFSTLTVSNMSPEDSSIYLCSAKAGLNTEAFFGQGTRLTVV.

This chain connects TRBV13 to TRBJ2-1; TRBD1 is a possible D gene (6 bases). In germline, CDR1 is PRHDT, CDR2 FYEKMQ (reference sequence). The CDR3 loop spans 15 amino acids. V was cut by 6 bases and J by 1 base, with 13 bases left in between. The CDR3 loop is CASRPKGGSYNEQFF. DNA for the CDR3: TGTGCCAGCAGGCCAAAAGGGGGTTCCTACAATGAGCAGTTCTTC.

This chain connects TRBV6-5 to TRBJ1-4, with D tentatively TRBD1 (5 bases). Germline V lookup: CDR1 MNHEY, CDR2 SVGAGI. The length of the CDR3 is 14 residues. Trimming removed 6 bases at V and 4 bases at J, with 12 bases between. In DNA, the CDR3 is TGTGCCAGCAGCAAACGACAGAATAATGAAAAACTGTTTTTT. Translation gives CASSKRQNNEKLFF.

This sequence joins TRBV2 and TRBJ2-1; D is ambiguous. CDR1 is SNHLY and CDR2 is FYNNEI in the germline V gene. The CDR3 has 15 residues. V was clipped by 6 bases and J by 7 bases, with 19 bases between them. CDR3 DNA: TGTGCCAGCAGGGGTAACAGCGAGCCCTTGAATGAGCAGTTCTTC. It translates to CASRGNSEPLNEQFF.

The chain employs TRBV6-1 and TRBJ1-2; unclear D gene. CDR3 length equals 12 residues. CDR1 and CDR2 from the germline V gene are MNHNS and SASEGT. Trimming took 7 bases from V and 1 from J, leaving 7 bases between them. The DNA of the CDR3 is TGTGCCAGCACCCAACTTAACTATGGCTACACCTTC. Its protein is CASTQLNYGYTF.